This T cell receptor (beta chain) came from a study of a mutant IDH1 vaccine in newly diagnosed glioma. The time point was: week 11, during vaccination. The vaccine gave 300 ug of a 20-mer mutant IDH1 peptide subcutaneously per dose. Measured with immunoSEQ multiplex PCR; TCRdb has only the in-frame clones, and not every one. The profile covers more than 50,000 clones, with about four fifths appearing a single time and approximately 6% taken by the ten largest. Remarks on this clone: Its antigen is as yet unknown.

This CDR3 comprises 16 residues. The material was PBMCs, obtained from a glioma patient whose treatment included an IDH1 peptide vaccine. The sequence was collected from a man in his fifties or sixties with glioma. This chain links TRBV12-2 with TRBJ1-3; TRBD1 is taken as the D call from the table, unchecked against the DNA. TRBV12-2 is a documented pseudogene. CDR3 bases: TGTGCAAGTCGCTCGATTGTCCGGGACAGGGCAAACACCATATATTTT. Translation: CASRSIVRDRANTIYF.